One T cell receptor (beta chain) is described in this entry. The antigen it binds to is not known. One base away there is no much larger clone; base qualities are not given. These data are taken from a study of blood T cell repertoires in COVID-19 (dated by TCRdb to the early 2020s). About the investigation overall: Samples from collaborators originated in the United States, Italy and Spain and spanned both the acute and convalescent phases of COVID-19. The prospective study material was composed of cDNA or gDNA derived from T cells, B-cell-depleted T cells, or PBMCs. Deeply sampled blood TCRbeta repertoires from subjects exposed to, actively infected with, or recovered from COVID-19 were included in the dataset. The repertoires were released in a freely available public database intended as a resource for research on the immune response to SARS-CoV-2. The samples were drawn from the first 160 participants of the ongoing ImmuneRACE study and from over a thousand subjects provided by 6 global collaborators. Sample metadata almost always included a de-identified subject ID, COVID-19 status, age in years and sex. Where available, HLA class I and class II types were taken from metadata supplied by the sample provider and were not determined by assay-based typing. General findings and caveats noted by the study authors: The amount of clinical and demographic metadata varied by source and participant and was provided uncurated.

TCRbeta CDR3 regions were amplified from genomic DNA using the immunoSEQ Assay, a bias-controlled multiplex PCR. The authors processed their data as follows. Nucleated cell counts per sample were estimated from amplification of reference gene primers within the assay. Sequence reads were collapsed and filtered to measure the absolute abundance of every unique TCRbeta CDR3 rearrangement. For each sample, productive Simpson clonality was calculated by taking the square root of Simpson's diversity index across productive rearrangements. TCRdb provides this immuneACCESS table in a form limited to in-frame rearrangements. Some clones are lacking; in checked studies, under half of them reflect an unresolved V gene, and why the rest are absent is not known. D and trimming come from the DNA, and the V and J calls and clone size come from that table. This sample comprises about 270,000 clones, about 87% of them detected only once. The top ten clonotypes cover about 3% of the sample.

Participants in the prospective study were enrolled through a virtual design, were aged roughly 18 to 95 years, and lived in approximately 25 United States geographic areas. Cohort assignment in the prospective study relied on participant-reported clinical history from a screening survey and a study questionnaire. For ImmuneRACE Cohort 3, a participant was defined as recovered based on two consecutive negative NP/OP PCR tests, clearance by a healthcare professional, or resolution of symptoms. In the prospective study, whole blood, serum and a nasopharyngeal or oropharyngeal swab were collected from each participant by mobile phlebotomists. Over an approximately 2-month period, participants in the prospective study had the option of providing additional blood draws and questionnaires. Before DNA extraction, blood samples from the prospective study were shipped at room temperature or frozen. The V and J ends are trimmed by 4 bases and 2 bases, leaving 14 bases between them. Its CDR3 holds 15 amino acids, cysteine through phenylalanine. Left in the record is the CDR3 DNA by itself, 45 bases read in frame from the first base. The germline V gene provides CDR1 MDHEN and CDR2 SYDVKM.

Sample: PBMCs or T cells enriched from blood (not recorded which). The chain joins TRBV28 to TRBJ1-2; no D gene call is confident. This TCR was recovered from a woman between 50 and 59 years old who had recovered from COVID-19. CDR3 sequence: CASSYSTIGNYGYTF. The DNA sequence reads TGTGCCAGCAGTTACTCGACAATTGGGAACTATGGCTACACCTTC.